This TCR beta chain was observed in a study of control samples from healthy donors and cancer patients. Measured with immunoSEQ multiplex PCR; TCRdb has only the in-frame clones, and not every one. The profile shows roughly 38,000 clones, around 90% of them singletons. The germline V gene has CDR1 SGHVS and CDR2 FNYEAQ. Trimming shortened V by 8 bases and J by 5 bases, and 24 bases separated the two germline ends. This CDR3 is 17 amino acids long. The source of this sequence is a woman aged 50 to 65 in good health. The material sequenced was blood. This chain uses TRBV7-6 with TRBJ2-2; D not resolved. The CDR3: CASSFGTGHDTTGELFF. DNA of the CDR3: TGTGCCAGCTCCTTCGGTACGGGTCACGATACTACCGGGGAGCTGTTTTTT. The complete variable domain, with remaining parts taken from reference TRBV7-6 and TRBJ2-2, reads GAGVSQSPRYKVTKRGQDVALRCDPISGHVSLYWYRQALGQGPEFLTYFNYEAQQDKSGLPNDRFSAERPEGSISTLTIQRTEQRDSAMYRCASSFGTGHDTTGELFFGEGSRLTVL.